The clone carrying this T cell receptor beta chain has just a few counts. The CDR3 is 15 amino acids. V was trimmed by 2 bases and J by 7 bases, leaving 18 bases between them. Germline V lookup: CDR1 SQVTM, CDR2 ANQGSEA. The entry originates in a study of T-cell reconstitution after alpha-beta-depleted transplantation in children. The TCRbeta library incorporated unique molecular identifiers. TCRdb fed the PCR reads into MiXCR, producing one record per CDR3 protein. The repertoire holds some 590,000 distinct CDR3 sequences, with about 11% as singletons. The sequence derives from a human donor who donated a stem cell graft to a child with acute myeloid leukemia. V is TRBV29-1 and J is TRBJ2-1, with a possible D match to TRBD1 (5 bases). The sample here was PBMCs from the stem cell graft donor, taken from the stem cell graft. CDR3 sequence: CSVERGRRGRNEQFF. The CDR3 bases are TGCAGCGTTGAAAGGGGCAGGAGAGGAAGGAATGAGCAGTTCTTC.